Listed below are T cell receptor beta chains from one sample, sequenced in a study of OX40 agonist ivuxolimab in advanced cancers. Generated by immunoSEQ multiplex PCR, the TCRdb table keeps only in-frame clones and is missing some. The table lists more than 65,000 clones, about 80% of them singletons. This specimen consisted of CD4+ or CD8+ T cells sorted from blood, obtained in a trial of the OX40 agonist ivuxolimab. Source of these receptors: an adult with an advanced solid tumor such as melanoma, head and neck, liver or kidney cancer. Each CDR3 is given with its conserved first and last residue. D genes are given only for firm matches. Clone sizes are given selectively: once, few, many, or a class where the clone is expanded.

>TRBJ1-5|TRBV19|-|many
CASNYGVGQPQHF
TGTGCCAGTAATTATGGGGTAGGCCAGCCCCAGCATTTT
>TRBJ1-2|TRBV7-9|-|-
CASSLRRLNYGYTF
TGTGCCAGCAGCCTACGACGTTTAAACTATGGCTACACCTTC
>TRBJ2-7|TRBV5-6|TRBD2|few
CASSYQTSGAYEQYF
TGTGCCAGCAGTTACCAGACTAGCGGGGCCTACGAGCAGTACTTC
>TRBJ2-1|TRBV5-1|TRBD2|many
CASSRSGLAGANEQFF
TGCGCCAGCAGCCGCTCTGGACTAGCGGGAGCTAATGAGCAGTTCTTC
>TRBJ2-1|TRBV4-1|TRBD2|-
CASSPNLGLDYNEQFF
TGCGCCAGCAGCCCAAACCTAGGACTAGACTACAATGAGCAGTTCTTC
>TRBJ2-3|TRBV29-1|-|-
CSVEGGATDTQYF
TGCAGCGTTGAAGGGGGCGCGACAGATACGCAGTATTTT
>TRBJ1-5|TRBV5-1|-|-
CASSKRGGGDSNQPQHF
TGCGCCAGCAGTAAAAGAGGTGGGGGGGATAGCAATCAGCCCCAGCATTTT
>TRBJ2-6|TRBV30|-|-
CAGRTPYSGANVLTF
TGTGCCGGGAGGACACCTTACTCTGGGGCCAACGTCCTGACTTTC
>TRBJ2-1|TRBV28|-|once
CASSIRDEQFF
TGTGCCAGCAGTATTCGCGATGAGCAGTTCTTC
>TRBJ1-2|TRBV6-5|-|-
CASSYWGGGYTF
TGTGCCAGCAGTTACTGGGGTGGTGGCTACACCTTC
>TRBJ2-5|TRBV18|TRBD2|-
CASSPTLRLAGTRQETQYF
TGTGCCAGCTCACCAACCTTGCGGCTAGCGGGGACAAGACAAGAGACCCAGTACTTC
>TRBJ2-2|TRBV5-4|TRBD2|-
CASSLAGRGNTGELFF
TGTGCCAGCAGCTTGGCCGGGAGGGGGAACACCGGGGAGCTGTTTTTT
>TRBJ2-7|TRBV28|TRBD2|-
CASSIPTSGSISYEQYF
TGTGCCAGCAGCATACCTACTAGCGGGAGTATCTCCTACGAGCAGTACTTC
>TRBJ2-3|TRBV5-1|-|-
CASSLASTDTQYF
TGCGCCAGCAGCTTGGCTTCCACAGATACGCAGTATTTT
>TRBJ1-2|TRBV11-2|TRBD1|-
CASSWDRMDGYTF
TGTGCCAGCAGCTGGGACAGGATGGATGGCTACACCTTC
>TRBJ2-3|TRBV9|-|-
CASSVEEDTQYF
TGTGCCAGCAGCGTAGAGGAAGATACGCAGTATTTT